Given below is one TCR beta chain in context. Its specificity is not known. The sample belongs to a study of regulatory T cells in long-lasting Graves disease. The overall study: Newly diagnosed Graves' patients had taken antithyroid drugs under 3 months.

This sample's time point: newly diagnosed GD, antithyroid drugs for less than 3 months. With RNA extracted from PBMCs as input, the TCR library was made. Sequencing libraries for TCR beta were prepared with iRepertoire HTBI primers and Arm-PCR of CDR3 regions. TCRdb re-called the multiplex PCR reads with MiXCR, one entry per CDR3 protein. Seen here are hundreds of thousands of distinct CDR3 sequences, less than 20% observed once, and the top ten hold around 19%. The CDR3 has 14 amino acids. V dropped 11 bases and J dropped 5 bases, with 18 bases sitting between them. The germline V gene has CDR1 MNHNS and CDR2 SASEGT. Findings and caveats of the study: Newly diagnosed patients had higher TCR diversity than persistent Graves' patients did.

This same sample was also part of a study on T cells in Graves' hyperthyroidism and ophthalmopathy.

The chain is built from TRBV6-1 and TRBJ2-2; D may correspond to TRBD1 or TRBD2 (7 bases each). This clonotype was obtained from a woman in her 30s with Graves disease. The sample consisted of peripheral blood mononuclear cells (PBMCs), taken at new diagnosis, from a patient treated with antithyroid drugs. The CDR3, as DNA: TGTGCCGCCCCCGACAGGGAGGGAACCGGGGAGCTGTTTTTT. Encoded protein: CAAPDREGTGELFF.